Following are 28 T cell receptor beta chains from one sample sequenced in a study of identical twins. TCRdb re-called the 5' RACE reads with MiXCR, one entry per CDR3 protein. The sample shows roughly 470,000 distinct CDR3 sequences, approximately 15% of them seen only once. This same sample was also part of a study on yellow fever vaccine responses in identical twins.

Sequencing input: CD4+ T cells sorted from blood. The receptors stem from a woman between 18 and 29 years old in good health.

This clonotype occurred many times. The rearrangement links TRBV20-1 to TRBJ2-1; D ambiguous. With 3 bases removed from V and 6 bases from J, the gap between germline ends came to 12 bases. Germline V gene sequence: CDR1 DFQATT, CDR2 SNEGSKA (reference sequence). CDR3 length equals 13 residues. The CDR3 region is CSASRVVGNEQFF. The CDR3 nucleotides read TGCAGTGCTAGTAGGGTAGTGGGCAATGAGCAGTTCTTC.

This clonotype came up many times. The chain couples TRBV5-1 to TRBJ2-7; 9 bases fit TRBD1. The J segment lost 6 bases and the V segment lost 3 bases, leaving 10 bases of the junction unmatched. This CDR3 comprises 15 residues. CDR1 and CDR2 (germline): SGHRS, YFSETQ. The CDR3 DNA is TGCGCCAGCAGCTCGGGGACAGGGCATATCCTCGAGCAGTACTTC. Its protein product is CASSSGTGHILEQYF.

This clonotype came up a few times. The rearrangement uses TRBV6-1 and TRBJ2-7, with unresolved D. Germline V CDR1 and CDR2: MNHNS, SASEGT. V was trimmed by 2 bases and J by 6 bases, leaving 11 bases between them. This CDR3 spans 13 amino acids. CDR3 amino acids: CASSEMWQFEQYF. The DNA for the CDR3 is TGTGCCAGCAGTGAAATGTGGCAGTTCGAGCAGTACTTC.

Only a few counts were recorded for this clonotype. The chain joins TRBV6-1 to TRBJ2-1, with 7 bases lining up with TRBD1. The junction had 7 bases not matched to a gene; V was cut back by 7 bases and J by 4 bases. In germline, CDR1 is MNHNS, CDR2 SASEGT. The CDR3 length is 14 residues. DNA of the CDR3: TGTGCCAGCAAAAGGGACAGCTATTACAATGAGCAGTTCTTC. It is translated as CASKRDSYYNEQFF.

The chain employs TRBV24-1 and TRBJ2-1; 8 bases match TRBD2. The length of the CDR3 is 15 residues. With V trimmed by 10 bases and J by 8 bases, 15 bases remained unmatched. The germline V gene encodes CDR1 KGHDR and CDR2 SFDVKD. The CDR3 loop reads CATRPGGSGIDEQFF. In DNA, the CDR3 is TGTGCCACTAGGCCTGGTGGTAGCGGGATCGATGAGCAGTTCTTC.

A note on this clonotype: The junction departs from the called germline gene at one end, perhaps through a read error. This chain uses TRBV3-1 with TRBJ2-5; 14 bases are a match to TRBD2. The CDR3 is made up of 16 amino acids. The germline V gene has CDR1 LGHDT and CDR2 YNNKEL (reference sequence). CDR3 DNA: TGTGCCAACAGCCAAAGACTAGCGGGAGGGCCGAAGACCCAGTACTTC. It is translated as CANSQRLAGGPKTQYF.

This clonotype was picked up many times. The chain has TRBV3-1 and TRBJ1-1; D uncertain. Germline loops: CDR1 LGHDT, CDR2 YNNKEL (reference sequence). Trimming pared 2 bases from V and 4 bases from J, leaving 2 bases between. The CDR3 loop spans 11 amino acids. The CDR3 DNA follows: TGTGCCAGCAGCCAAACCACTGAAGCTTTCTTT. Translation: CASSQTTEAFF.

Ten or more counts support this clonotype. V gene TRBV19 combines with J gene TRBJ2-2; D is unclear. The CDR3 length is 16 residues. Germline V gene lookup returns CDR1 LNHDA and CDR2 SQIVND (reference sequence). V was pared by 3 bases and J by 4 bases, with 15 bases between. The CDR3 loop is CASSISRMTSTGELFF. The CDR3 DNA is TGTGCCAGTAGTATTTCGCGCATGACCTCCACCGGGGAGCTGTTTTTT. Complete variable domain (other parts from reference TRBV19 and TRBJ2-2): DGGITQSPKYLFRKEGQNVTLSCEQNLNHDAMYWYRQDPGQGLRLIYYSQIVNDFQKGDIAEGYSVSREKKESFPLTVTSAQKNPTAFYLCASSISRMTSTGELFFGEGSRLTVL.

This clonotype was seen more than once but under ten times. The chain couples TRBV7-3 to TRBJ1-2; D uncertain. The length of the CDR3 is 16 residues. Germline CDR1 is SGHTA and CDR2 is FQGTGA. The V end lost 0 bases, the J end lost 3 bases, and 14 bases lay between the germline ends. CDR3: CASSLTPGGDYYGYTF. The CDR3 DNA is TGTGCCAGCAGCTTAACACCGGGAGGAGACTACTATGGCTACACCTTC. The full variable domain, its missing parts supplied by reference TRBV7-3 and TRBJ1-2, is GAGVSQTPSNKVTEKGKYVELRCDPISGHTALYWYRQSLGQGPEFLIYFQGTGAADDSGLPNDRFFAVRPEGSVSTLKIQRTERGDSAVYLCASSLTPGGDYYGYTFGSGTRLTVV.

This chain uses TRBV5-4 with TRBJ1-1; the match to TRBD1 covers 7 bases. The CDR3 runs 19 residues. Looked up from germline, CDR1 is SGHNT and CDR2 is YYREEE (reference sequence). Trimming at V came to 2 bases and at J to 1 base, leaving 17 bases not matched to a gene. CDR3 amino acids: CASSFRADRPGQRNTEAFF. Written as DNA, the CDR3 is TGTGCCAGCAGCTTTAGGGCGGACCGACCGGGACAGAGGAACACTGAAGCTTTCTTT.

This clonotype was seen ten or more times. The chain employs TRBV5-1 and TRBJ2-7, with 9 bases matching TRBD1. CDR3 length: 15 amino acids. From germline, CDR1 is SGHRS and CDR2 YFSETQ. Trimming removed 4 bases from V and 0 bases from J; junction bases left unmatched: 5. The CDR3 reads CASSTGTGSSYEQYF. In DNA form, the CDR3 reads TGCGCCAGCAGCACCGGGACAGGGAGCTCCTACGAGCAGTACTTC.

V is TRBV7-2 and J is TRBJ1-5; the D gene is possibly TRBD1 (5 bases). The germline V gene has CDR1 SGHTA and CDR2 FQGNSA. V was shortened by 2 bases and J by 4 bases, with 12 bases between the two germline ends. The CDR3 has 15 amino acids. This CDR3 reads CASSLWGVANQPQHF. In DNA, the CDR3 is TGTGCCAGCAGCTTATGGGGCGTTGCTAATCAGCCCCAGCATTTT.

V gene TRBV29-1 combines with J gene TRBJ2-2; D is uncertain. V shed 2 bases and J shed 3 bases, with 4 bases lying between them. CDR1 and CDR2 from the germline V gene are SQVTM and ANQGSEA. The CDR3 is 12 amino acids. CDR3 loop: CSVETDTGELFF. DNA of the CDR3: TGCAGCGTTGAAACGGACACCGGGGAGCTGTTTTTT.

This clonotype was detected only a few times. The V call is TRBV7-9, the J call TRBJ2-5, with 15 positions matching TRBD2. Germline-derived CDR1 and CDR2 are SEHNR and FQNEAQ (reference sequence). CDR3 length: 16 amino acids. Losses at the gene ends were 5 bases for V and 5 bases for J; bases not matched to a gene: 6. CDR3 coding DNA: TGTGCCAGCAGCCACGGGACTAGCGGGGGGTTGGAGACCCAGTACTTC. This encodes CASSHGTSGGLETQYF.

This clonotype came up many times. V and J are TRBV15 and TRBJ2-4; D tentatively fits TRBD1 or TRBD2 (5 bases each). The CDR3 has 18 amino acids. Germline CDR1 LNHNV, CDR2 YYDKDF (reference sequence). V shed 0 bases and J shed 3 bases, with 18 bases lying between them. CDR3 bases: TGTGCCACCAGCAGAGATATAGGGACCCCGAAACTCAAAAACATTCAGTACTTC. This gives the protein CATSRDIGTPKLKNIQYF.

This clonotype was picked up a small number of times. This chain uses TRBV7-9 with TRBJ1-5; tentative D call: TRBD1 (5 bases). This CDR3 has 14 residues. Germline assignment: CDR1 SEHNR and CDR2 FQNEAQ (reference sequence). Trimming pared 5 bases from V and 7 bases from J, leaving 15 bases between. The CDR3 DNA reads as TGTGCCAGCAGCGACAGAGCCCGAGGGCAGCCCCAGCATTTT. Residues: CASSDRARGQPQHF.

This clonotype has just a few counts. This chain joins TRBV4-3 and TRBJ1-2; TRBD1 matches 7 bases. Losses at the gene ends were 1 base for V and 8 bases for J; bases not matched to a gene: 7. Germline V CDR1 and CDR2: LGHNA, YSLEER. The CDR3 totals 14 residues. Written as DNA, the CDR3 is TGCGCCAGCAGCCAAGCATCGCAGGGGGAAGGCTACACCTTC. Encoded protein: CASSQASQGEGYTF.

This clonotype was seen only a few times. The gene calls are TRBV9 and TRBJ2-3, with D possibly matching TRBD2 (5 bases). This CDR3 is built from 14 residues. Trimming removed 3 bases at V and 1 base at J, with 9 bases between. Germline CDR1 and CDR2: SGDLS and YYNGEE. CDR3 nucleotides: TGTGCCAGCAGCGCCCTGGGAGGCACAGATACGCAGTATTTT. Residues: CASSALGGTDTQYF.

A few counts support this clonotype. The chain uses TRBV2 and TRBJ1-6, with 8 positions matching TRBD1. Germline assignment: CDR1 SNHLY and CDR2 FYNNEI. This CDR3 has 15 amino acids. The ends lost 7 bases at V and 11 bases at J; junction bases unmatched: 13. The CDR3 protein is CASMGQELPAAPLHF. The DNA for the CDR3 is TGTGCCAGCATGGGACAGGAGCTTCCTGCGGCACCCCTCCACTTT. The full variable domain, with the rest looked up from reference TRBV2 and TRBJ1-6, is EPEVTQTPSHQVTQMGQEVILRCVPISNHLYFYWYRQILGQKVEFLVSFYNNEISEKSEIFDDQFSVERPDGSNFTLKIRSTKLEDSAMYFCASMGQELPAAPLHFGNGTRLTVT.

The rearrangement links TRBV12-3 or TRBV12-4 to TRBJ2-1; TRBD2 agrees at 12 bases. J gave up 5 bases and V 5 bases, and 4 bases lay outside the gene matches. This CDR3 is 15 amino acids long. The CDR3 DNA reads as TGTGCCAGCAGTCTGAGACTAGCGGGAGACAATGAGCAGTTCTTC. This codes for CASSLRLAGDNEQFF.

J is TRBJ2-3 and V is TRBV6-5; D gene ambiguous. Germline V gives CDR1 MNHEY, CDR2 SVGAGI. V was clipped by 3 bases and J by 0 bases, with 10 bases between them. This CDR3 spans 15 amino acids. The CDR3 DNA follows: TGTGCCAGCAGTTATGACGGTTCTAGCACAGATACGCAGTATTTT. It codes for CASSYDGSSTDTQYF.

There are many counts of this clonotype. J is TRBJ2-7 and V is TRBV7-9, with 8 positions matching TRBD2. The CDR3 contains 14 residues. V shed 6 bases and J 3 bases; nucleotides not matched to a gene: 7. The germline V gene has CDR1 SEHNR and CDR2 FQNEAQ (reference sequence). CDR3 nucleotide sequence: TGTGCCAGCAGTCAAAAGAGCGGGGGCTACGAGCAGTACTTC. Amino acid sequence: CASSQKSGGYEQYF.

The chain uses TRBV20-1 and TRBJ2-1, with 9 bases fitting TRBD2. V shed 4 bases and J 9 bases; nucleotides not matched to a gene: 13. The CDR3 consists of 15 residues. CDR1 is DFQATT, CDR2 SNEGSKA, per germline (reference sequence). CDR3 amino acids: CSANERGARRVEQFF. The CDR3 DNA reads as TGCAGTGCTAATGAGCGGGGGGCCCGCCGGGTTGAGCAGTTCTTC.

Only a few counts were recorded for this clonotype. This chain links TRBV7-8 with TRBJ2-3, with D tentatively TRBD1 (6 bases). The ends were cut back, 7 bases at V and 11 bases at J, with 16 bases in the middle. This CDR3 comprises 12 residues. From germline, CDR1 is SGHVS and CDR2 FQNEAQ. CDR3: CASKTGTAGQYF. In DNA, the CDR3 is TGTGCCAGCAAAACAGGGACCGCAGGGCAGTATTTT.

The V call is TRBV28, the J call TRBJ2-1; D uncertain. CDR1 is MDHEN and CDR2 is SYDVKM in the germline V gene. CDR3 length equals 13 residues. V was trimmed by 6 bases and J by 9 bases, leaving 15 bases between them. For the CDR3, the DNA is TGTGCCAGCAGCCTTAGGCCCTCAACTGAGCAGTTCTTC. Protein product: CASSLRPSTEQFF.

The rearrangement uses TRBV3-1 and TRBJ2-3; 9 bases map to TRBD2. CDR3 length: 17 amino acids. Germline lookup yields CDR1 LGHDT and CDR2 YNNKEL (reference sequence). V lost 2 bases and J lost 5; bases outside the gene matches: 11. The CDR3 spells CASSQHFLAGRKDTQYF. The CDR3 bases are TGTGCCAGCAGCCAACACTTCCTAGCGGGGCGTAAAGATACGCAGTATTTT.

V usage is TRBV5-1 and J usage is TRBJ2-5, with D uncertain. The germline V gene has CDR1 SGHRS and CDR2 YFSETQ. CDR3 length: 15 residues. Deletions cut 2 bases from V and 0 bases from J, with 11 bases between. Here the CDR3 reads CASSFNTIYQETQYF. Written as DNA, the CDR3 is TGCGCCAGCAGCTTTAACACGATCTACCAAGAGACCCAGTACTTC.

This clonotype appeared a few times. The chain has TRBV29-1 and TRBJ2-2, with D possibly TRBD2 on 6 matching bases. Deletions cut 2 bases from V and 2 bases from J, with 15 bases between. CDR3 length equals 16 residues. Germline-derived CDR1 and CDR2 are SQVTM and ANQGSEA. The CDR3 is CSVEWVGTPNTGELFF. Written as DNA, the CDR3 is TGCAGCGTTGAATGGGTGGGGACTCCTAACACCGGGGAGCTGTTTTTT.